Listed below are T cell receptor beta chains from one sample, sequenced in a study of CD8 T cells in ankylosing spondylitis. MiXCR was run by TCRdb on the 5' RACE reads, yielding one entry per CDR3 protein. The table has roughly 190,000 distinct CDR3 sequences, 9.5% to 15% seen once. Sequencing was performed on blood, either unsorted or a sorted T cell fraction (not recorded which). These receptor sequences come from a male donor with ankylosing spondylitis or in good health (not recorded which). Each CDR3 is given with its conserved first and last residue. The D gene is left open where the match is weak. Clone size, where shown, is once, few, many, or a class for clones that have expanded.

TRBV3-1	-	TRBJ1-1	-	CASSHTENTEAFF	TGTGCCAGCAGCCATACAGAGAACACTGAAGCTTTCTTT
TRBV5-6	few	TRBJ1-2	-	CASSLVVRDRYGYTF	TGTGCCAGCAGCTTGGTCGTCAGGGACCGATATGGCTACACCTTC
TRBV3-1	-	TRBJ1-5	-	CASSQDHSNQPQHF	TGTGCCAGCAGCCAAGATCATAGCAATCAGCCCCAGCATTTT
TRBV2	many	TRBJ1-2	-	CASGGYTF	TGTGCCAGCGGTGGCTACACCTTC
TRBV7-8	few	TRBJ2-1	TRBD1	CASSSNSGTAYNEQFF	TGTGCCAGCAGCTCGAACTCCGGGACAGCATACAATGAGCAGTTCTTC
TRBV3-1	few	TRBJ2-7	-	CASSQAAASYEQYF	TGTGCCAGCAGCCAAGCGGCAGCATCCTACGAGCAGTACTTC
TRBV20-1	-	TRBJ1-6	-	CSARDVSEAAYLSPLHF	TGCAGTGCTAGAGATGTTTCGGAGGCAGCCTACCTTTCACCCCTCCACTTT
TRBV7-9	-	TRBJ2-1	TRBD1	CASSSLRTGDYNEQFF	TGTGCCAGCAGCTCCCTTCGGACAGGGGACTACAATGAGCAGTTCTTC
TRBV2	-	TRBJ1-2	TRBD1	CASREPPGQTYGYTF	TGTGCCAGCAGAGAACCCCCGGGACAGACTTATGGCTACACCTTC
TRBV3-1	-	TRBJ2-7	-	CASSQGSKVSKSYEQYF	TGTGCCAGCAGCCAAGGGAGTAAGGTATCAAAGTCCTACGAGCAGTACTTC
TRBV7-9	-	TRBJ1-2	-	CASSDEGFARYGYTF	TGTGCCAGCAGTGATGAGGGGTTTGCTCGTTATGGCTACACCTTC
TRBV12-3/TRBV12-4	many	TRBJ1-1	TRBD1	CASTVLDRGPEAFF	TGTGCCAGCACCGTCCTTGACAGGGGCCCTGAAGCTTTCTTT
TRBV11-2	-	TRBJ1-3	-	CASSVDRLSGNTIYF	TGTGCCAGCAGCGTAGACCGCTTATCTGGAAACACCATATATTTT
TRBV20-1	few	TRBJ2-1	TRBD2	CSVQRDGRTGNEQFF	TGCAGTGTGCAACGGGACGGGAGGACGGGGAATGAGCAGTTCTTC
TRBV20-1	few	TRBJ2-2	TRBD1	CSAKTGWDTGELFF	TGCAGTGCTAAGACAGGGTGGGACACCGGGGAGCTGTTTTTT
TRBV12-3/TRBV12-4	-	TRBJ1-5	TRBD1	CASSSDRGGYQPQHF	TGTGCCAGCAGCTCAGACAGGGGAGGCTATCAGCCCCAGCATTTT
TRBV29-1	many	TRBJ2-7	-	CSVEGGRGGDYEQYF	TGCAGCGTCGAAGGGGGAAGGGGGGGAGACTACGAGCAGTACTTC
TRBV5-1	-	TRBJ2-5	TRBD2	CASSGGLAGRQETQYF	TGCGCCAGCAGCGGGGGACTAGCGGGCCGTCAAGAGACCCAGTACTTC
TRBV29-1	-	TRBJ2-7	-	CSAKGGDGLSHEQYF	TGCAGCGCTAAAGGCGGGGACGGATTATCTCACGAGCAGTACTTC
TRBV3-1	-	TRBJ2-7	TRBD2	CASSTSGGHSYEQYF	TGTGCCAGCAGTACTAGCGGGGGGCATTCCTACGAGCAGTACTTC
TRBV12-3/TRBV12-4	-	TRBJ2-2	TRBD1	CASSLPGQGNTGELFF	TGTGCCAGCAGTTTGCCTGGACAGGGAAATACCGGGGAGCTGTTTTTT
TRBV3-1	-	TRBJ2-5	-	CASSPFFRGAQETQYF	TGTGCCAGCAGCCCATTCTTCCGGGGGGCCCAAGAGACCCAGTACTTC
TRBV13	-	TRBJ2-6	-	CASSLLGANVLTF	TGTGCCAGCAGCCTCCTCGGGGCCAACGTCCTGACTTTC
TRBV6-1	few	TRBJ1-1	TRBD1	CASSEGTGGNTEAFF	TGTGCCAGCAGTGAGGGGACAGGGGGGAACACTGAAGCTTTCTTT
TRBV27	-	TRBJ1-2	-	CASSLSQGGGYTF	TGTGCCAGCAGTTTATCTCAGGGTGGCGGCTACACCTTC
TRBV12-3/TRBV12-4	many	TRBJ1-5	-	CASSLLGGSNQPQHF	TGTGCCAGCAGTTTACTCGGAGGTTCCAATCAGCCCCAGCATTTT
TRBV5-1	many	TRBJ2-7	-	CASSLGRGDEQYF	TGCGCCAGCAGCTTGGGCAGGGGCGACGAGCAGTACTTC
TRBV12-3/TRBV12-4	-	TRBJ1-3	-	CASSLVYGLISGNTIYF	TGTGCCAGCAGTTTAGTTTACGGGCTCATTTCTGGAAACACCATATATTTT
TRBV5-1	few	TRBJ2-7	-	CASSPPGGHYEQYF	TGCGCCAGCAGCCCGCCGGGGGGACACTACGAGCAGTACTTC
TRBV12-3/TRBV12-4	-	TRBJ2-7	TRBD2	CASSWTSGDPYEQYF	TGTGCCAGCAGCTGGACTAGCGGGGACCCCTACGAGCAGTACTTC
TRBV4-1	-	TRBJ2-1	-	CASSQESGSYNEQFF	TGCGCCAGCAGCCAAGAAAGCGGTTCCTACAATGAGCAGTTCTTC
TRBV14	-	TRBJ2-7	-	CASSQVPSVNSYEQYF	TGTGCCAGCAGCCAAGTCCCTAGCGTGAACTCCTACGAGCAGTACTTC
TRBV29-1	few	TRBJ2-7	TRBD2	CSVEASGSYEQYF	TGCAGCGTTGAGGCTAGCGGGAGCTACGAGCAGTACTTC
TRBV12-3/TRBV12-4	few	TRBJ2-2	-	CASSLWTGELFF	TGTGCCAGCAGTCTTTGGACCGGGGAGCTGTTTTTT
TRBV12-3/TRBV12-4	many	TRBJ2-3	-	CASSIAEGEEADTQYF	TGTGCCAGCAGTATCGCAGAGGGGGAGGAGGCAGATACGCAGTATTTT
TRBV12-3/TRBV12-4	few	TRBJ2-5	TRBD1	CASNSRDRGLQETQYF	TGTGCCAGCAATAGCCGGGACAGGGGGCTTCAAGAGACCCAGTACTTC
TRBV6-1	many	TRBJ1-2	-	CASSPGAADYGYTF	TGTGCCAGCAGTCCTGGGGCGGCGGACTATGGCTACACCTTC
TRBV12-3/TRBV12-4	many	TRBJ2-5	-	CASSPSPVATQYF	TGTGCCAGCAGTCCCTCGCCGGTTGCGACCCAGTACTTC
TRBV30	-	TRBJ1-1	-	CAWSGEEILDTEAFF	TGTGCCTGGAGTGGAGAGGAAATTCTTGACACTGAAGCTTTCTTT
TRBV15	many	TRBJ2-2	TRBD1	CATSRDRGHTGELFF	TGTGCCACCAGCAGAGACAGGGGGCACACCGGGGAGCTGTTTTTT
TRBV2	few	TRBJ2-1	TRBD2	CASSYPWTSGGRDNEQFF	TGTGCCAGCAGTTACCCTTGGACTAGCGGGGGGCGAGACAATGAGCAGTTCTTC
TRBV4-1	few	TRBJ2-3	TRBD2	CASSPLAGSTTDTQYF	TGCGCCAGCAGCCCCCTAGCGGGATCGACCACAGATACGCAGTATTTT